This T cell receptor (beta chain) was identified in a study of Tregs in tolerant kidney transplant recipients. The protocol was immunoSEQ multiplex PCR, while the TCRdb copy is restricted to in-frame clones and leaves out a portion. This table has around 77,000 clones, roughly 98% appearing once. The CDR3 sequence is 14 residues long. Germline V gene data show CDR1 as MNHEY and CDR2 as SVGAGI. J gave up 4 bases and V 4 bases, and 6 bases lay outside the gene matches. The sequences come from CD4+ T cells from blood, collected before the transplant. The source of this sequence is a human donor who received a combined kidney and bone marrow transplant. The rearrangement uses TRBV6-5 and TRBJ1-2, with 7 bases that match TRBD1. The CDR3 is CASSLYRGSYGYTF. CDR3 sequence (DNA): TGTGCCAGCAGTTTATACAGGGGTAGCTATGGCTACACCTTC.